These 9 T cell receptor beta chains were all obtained from the same sample, sequenced in a study of blood T cell repertoires in COVID-19. TCRdb's copy holds only in-frame clones and misses some; the assay was immunoSEQ multiplex PCR. This table has 200,000 to 300,000 clones, over 75% appearing once. The specimen sequenced was peripheral blood. Receptors originate from a woman of 80 years or more with acute or convalescent COVID-19.

V and J are TRBV29-1 and TRBJ2-5; D perhaps matches TRBD1 (7 bases). Between the trimmed V and J ends, which lost 8 bases and 5 bases, there was a span of 15 bases. The CDR3 loop spans 12 amino acids. Per germline, CDR1 SQVTM and CDR2 ANQGSEA. CDR3 nucleotides: TGCAGCTATCGACAGGGACTGGAGACCCAGTACTTC. This gives the protein CSYRQGLETQYF.

This chain connects TRBV9 to TRBJ2-3, with TRBD2 matching 8 bases. V lost 0 bases to trimming and J lost 4 bases; unmatched junction nucleotides: 4. From germline, CDR1 is SGDLS and CDR2 YYNGEE. The CDR3 is made up of 15 amino acids. CDR3 amino acids: CASSVGTGGPDTQYF. CDR3 sequence (DNA): TGTGCCAGCAGCGTAGGTACGGGGGGGCCAGATACGCAGTATTTT.

J is TRBJ2-3 and V is TRBV11-2, with 8 bases lining up with TRBD2. Trimming removed 0 bases from V and 1 base from J; junction bases left unmatched: 6. The germline gives CDR1 SGHAT, CDR2 FQNNGV. The CDR3 has 17 amino acids. Here the CDR3 reads CASSLDGGGLGTDTQYF. Written as DNA, the CDR3 is TGTGCCAGCAGCTTAGATGGGGGGGGACTAGGCACAGATACGCAGTATTTT. Combining the CDR3 with reference TRBV11-2 and TRBJ2-3 gives the whole variable domain EAGVAQSPRYKIIEKRQSVAFWCNPISGHATLYWYQQILGQGPKLLIQFQNNGVVDDSQLPKDRFSAERLKGVDSTLKIQPAKLEDSAVYLCASSLDGGGLGTDTQYFGPGTRLTVL.

This sequence joins TRBV29-1 and TRBJ1-3; 7 bases are shared with TRBD1. Germline CDR1 SQVTM, CDR2 ANQGSEA. With V trimmed by 6 bases and J by 6 bases, 8 bases remained unmatched. The CDR3 consists of 13 residues. The CDR3 bases are TGCAGCGTACAGGACAGGAGAAAAAACACCATATATTTT. Its protein product is CSVQDRRKNTIYF.

The chain recombines TRBV27 with TRBJ2-7, with a tentative D call TRBD1 (6 bases). The CDR3 totals 16 residues. Germline CDR1 reads MNHEY; CDR2 reads SMNVEV (reference sequence). Trimming took off 5 bases at V and 9 bases at J, with 26 bases between the two ends. CDR3 amino acids: CASSVTGLVTISGQYF. The CDR3 region has the DNA TGTGCCAGCAGTGTGACAGGACTGGTGACGATAAGCGGGCAGTACTTC.

This sequence joins TRBV21-1 and TRBJ2-7; whether TRBD1, the table's D call, matches the DNA was not checked. TRBV21-1 corresponds to a pseudogene. The CDR3 spans 14 residues. In DNA form, the CDR3 reads TGTGCCAGCAGCAATTCGGACAGGGATTACGAGCAGTACTTC. This encodes CASSNSDRDYEQYF.

The chain has TRBV4-1 and TRBJ1-3, with D unresolved. This CDR3 has 16 amino acids. V lost 0 bases and J lost 0, with 9 bases in between. CDR1 is MGHRA, CDR2 YSYEKL, per germline. This CDR3 reads CASSQDGVPSGNTIYF. The CDR3 coding sequence is TGCGCCAGCAGCCAAGACGGGGTTCCCTCTGGAAACACCATATATTTT.

The chain carries TRBV6-6 and TRBJ2-2; TRBD2 is a possible D gene (6 bases). This CDR3 is 14 amino acids long. Trimming took off 9 bases at V and 3 bases at J, with 14 bases between the two ends. From germline, CDR1 is MNHNY and CDR2 SVGAGI (reference sequence). This CDR3 is CASTSGTYTGELFF. The CDR3 coding sequence is TGTGCCAGTACTTCCGGGACTTACACCGGGGAGCTGTTTTTT.

Here the CDR3 reads CASSQDSVSYEQYF. CDR3 nucleotide sequence: TGTGCCAGCAGCCAAGATAGCGTCTCCTACGAGCAGTACTTC. The chain joins TRBV4-2 to TRBJ2-7; D is perhaps TRBD2 (5 bases). The germline V and J ends were trimmed by 0 bases and 0 bases, with 6 bases remaining between them. The CDR3 is 14 amino acids. Germline CDR1 LGHNA, CDR2 YNFKEQ.